The present entry profiles one T cell receptor beta chain with its context. This sample was included in a study of T cells expressing NK-cell markers. CDR3 length: 14 amino acids. Germline CDR1 is SSHAT and CDR2 is FNYEAQ (reference sequence). Reanalyzing the 5' RACE reads, TCRdb keeps one entry per CDR3 protein, without DNA. The sample has about 550,000 distinct CDR3 sequences. Sequencing was performed on blood T cells: a sorted CD56 or NKG2C T cell subset, CD4+ or CD8+ T cells, or bulk PBMC T cells (not recorded which). The TCR originated in a young man in good health. The V gene is TRBV7-7, the J gene TRBJ2-1; there is no DNA to check the TCRdb D call of TRBD1. The CDR3 spells CASSSQGNYNEQFF.